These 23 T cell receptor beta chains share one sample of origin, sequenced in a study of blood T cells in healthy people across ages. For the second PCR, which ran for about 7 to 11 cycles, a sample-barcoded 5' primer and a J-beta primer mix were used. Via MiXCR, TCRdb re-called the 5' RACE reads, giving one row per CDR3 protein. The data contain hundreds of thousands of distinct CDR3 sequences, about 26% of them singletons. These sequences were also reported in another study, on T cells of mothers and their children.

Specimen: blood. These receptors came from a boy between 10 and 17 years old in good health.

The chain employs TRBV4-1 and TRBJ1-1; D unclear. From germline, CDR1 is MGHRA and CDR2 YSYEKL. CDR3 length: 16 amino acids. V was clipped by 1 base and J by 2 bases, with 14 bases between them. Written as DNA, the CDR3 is TGCGCCAGCAGCCAAGGGATCCCAGGCTTTAACACTGAAGCTTTCTTT. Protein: CASSQGIPGFNTEAFF.

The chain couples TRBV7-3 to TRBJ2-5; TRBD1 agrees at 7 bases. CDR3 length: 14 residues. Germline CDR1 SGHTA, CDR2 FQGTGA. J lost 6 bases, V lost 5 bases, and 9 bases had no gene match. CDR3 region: CASSLTGTAKTQYF. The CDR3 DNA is TGTGCCAGCAGCCTTACCGGGACAGCAAAGACCCAGTACTTC. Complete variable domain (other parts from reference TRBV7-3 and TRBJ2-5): GAGVSQTPSNKVTEKGKYVELRCDPISGHTALYWYRQSLGQGPEFLIYFQGTGAADDSGLPNDRFFAVRPEGSVSTLKIQRTERGDSAVYLCASSLTGTAKTQYFGPGTRLLVL.

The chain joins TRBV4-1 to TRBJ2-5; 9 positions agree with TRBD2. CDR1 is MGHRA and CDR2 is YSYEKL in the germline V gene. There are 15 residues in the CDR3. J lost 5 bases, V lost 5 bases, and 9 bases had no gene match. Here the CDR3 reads CASSSAGGLGETQYF. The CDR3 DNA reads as TGCGCCAGCAGCTCAGCGGGGGGCCTTGGGGAGACCCAGTACTTC.

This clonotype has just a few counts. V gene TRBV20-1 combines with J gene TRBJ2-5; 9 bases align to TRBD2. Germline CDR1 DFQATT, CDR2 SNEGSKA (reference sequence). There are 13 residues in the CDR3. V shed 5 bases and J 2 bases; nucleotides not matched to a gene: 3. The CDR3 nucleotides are TGCAGTGCTGCGACTAGCGGACAAGAGACCCAGTACTTC. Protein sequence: CSAATSGQETQYF.

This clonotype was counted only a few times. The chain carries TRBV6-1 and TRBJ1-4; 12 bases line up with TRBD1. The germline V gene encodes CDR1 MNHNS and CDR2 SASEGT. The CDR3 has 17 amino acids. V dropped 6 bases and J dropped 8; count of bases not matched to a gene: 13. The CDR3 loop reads CASSESGQGALGEKLFF. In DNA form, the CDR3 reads TGTGCCAGCAGCGAATCGGGACAGGGGGCGCTGGGGGAAAAACTGTTTTTT.

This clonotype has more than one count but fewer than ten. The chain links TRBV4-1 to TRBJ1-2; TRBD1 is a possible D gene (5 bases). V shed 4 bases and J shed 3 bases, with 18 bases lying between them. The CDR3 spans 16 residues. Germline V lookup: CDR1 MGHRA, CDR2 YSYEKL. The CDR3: CASSLLSAGIDYGYTF. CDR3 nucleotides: TGCGCCAGCAGCCTGCTCTCGGCAGGGATTGACTATGGCTACACCTTC.

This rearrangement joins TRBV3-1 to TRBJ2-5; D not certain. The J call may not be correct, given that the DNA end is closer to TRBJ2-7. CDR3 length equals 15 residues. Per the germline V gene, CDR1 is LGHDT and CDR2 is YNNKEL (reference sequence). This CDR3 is CASSLAFEASYEQYF. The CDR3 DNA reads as TGTGCCAGCAGCTTAGCTTTCGAAGCAAGCTACGAGCAGTACTTC.

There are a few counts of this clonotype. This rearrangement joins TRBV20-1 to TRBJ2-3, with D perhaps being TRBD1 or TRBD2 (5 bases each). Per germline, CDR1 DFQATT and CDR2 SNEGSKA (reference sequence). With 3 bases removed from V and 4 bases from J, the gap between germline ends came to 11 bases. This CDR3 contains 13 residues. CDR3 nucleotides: TGCAGTGCTAGGAGGGGATCCGCAGATACGCAGTATTTT. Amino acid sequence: CSARRGSADTQYF.

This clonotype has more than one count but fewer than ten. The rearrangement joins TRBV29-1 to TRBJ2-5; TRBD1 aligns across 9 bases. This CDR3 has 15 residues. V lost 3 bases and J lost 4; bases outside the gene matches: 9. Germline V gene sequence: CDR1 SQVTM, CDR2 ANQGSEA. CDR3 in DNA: TGCAGCGTTGATGAATGGACAGGGGCGGGAGAGACCCAGTACTTC. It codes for CSVDEWTGAGETQYF.

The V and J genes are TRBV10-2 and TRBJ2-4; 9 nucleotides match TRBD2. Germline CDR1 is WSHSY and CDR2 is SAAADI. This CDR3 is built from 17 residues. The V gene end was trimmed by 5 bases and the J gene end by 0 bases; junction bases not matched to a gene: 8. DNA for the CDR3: TGCGCCAGCAGTCCTTCACGACTAGCGGTAGCCAAAAACATTCAGTACTTC. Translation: CASSPSRLAVAKNIQYF.

The CDR3 DNA reads TGTGCCAGCGGGGACCTCGGGGGGGCCCTAGAGACCCAGTACTTC. As protein: CASGDLGGALETQYF. The chain couples TRBV2 to TRBJ2-5; TRBD2 matches 8 bases. The CDR3 has 15 residues. With 8 bases clipped from V and 4 bases from J, the junction kept 12 bases outside the gene matches. From germline, CDR1 is SNHLY and CDR2 FYNNEI.

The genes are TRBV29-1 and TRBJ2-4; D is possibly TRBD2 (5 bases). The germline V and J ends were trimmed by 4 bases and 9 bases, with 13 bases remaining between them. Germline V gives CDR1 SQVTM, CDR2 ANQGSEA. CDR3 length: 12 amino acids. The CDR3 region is CSVVPSEGIQYF. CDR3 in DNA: TGCAGCGTTGTTCCGTCCGAGGGCATTCAGTACTTC.

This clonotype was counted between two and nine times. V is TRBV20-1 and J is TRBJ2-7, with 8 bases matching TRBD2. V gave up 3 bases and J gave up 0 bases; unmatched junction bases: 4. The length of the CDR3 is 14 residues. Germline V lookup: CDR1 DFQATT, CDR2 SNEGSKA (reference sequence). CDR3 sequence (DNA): TGCAGTGCTAGGAGGACTAGCCGCTCCTACGAGCAGTACTTC. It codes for CSARRTSRSYEQYF.

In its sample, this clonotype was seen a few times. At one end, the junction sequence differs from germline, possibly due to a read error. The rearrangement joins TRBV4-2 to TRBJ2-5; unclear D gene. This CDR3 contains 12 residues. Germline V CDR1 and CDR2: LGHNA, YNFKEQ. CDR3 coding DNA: TGTGCCAGCGGCCAAGCCCAAGAGACCCAGTACTTC. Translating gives CASGQAQETQYF.

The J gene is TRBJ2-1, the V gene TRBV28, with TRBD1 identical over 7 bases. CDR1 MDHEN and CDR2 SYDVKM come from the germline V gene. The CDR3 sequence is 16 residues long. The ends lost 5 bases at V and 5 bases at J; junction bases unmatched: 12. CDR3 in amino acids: CASSEDPGQTDNEQFF. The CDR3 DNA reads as TGTGCCAGCAGTGAAGACCCGGGACAGACCGACAATGAGCAGTTCTTC.

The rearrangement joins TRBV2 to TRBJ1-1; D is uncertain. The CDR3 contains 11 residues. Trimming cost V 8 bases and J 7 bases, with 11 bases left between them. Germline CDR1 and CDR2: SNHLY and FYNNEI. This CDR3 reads CASLLHDEAFF. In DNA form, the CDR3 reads TGTGCCAGCTTGCTGCACGATGAAGCTTTCTTT.

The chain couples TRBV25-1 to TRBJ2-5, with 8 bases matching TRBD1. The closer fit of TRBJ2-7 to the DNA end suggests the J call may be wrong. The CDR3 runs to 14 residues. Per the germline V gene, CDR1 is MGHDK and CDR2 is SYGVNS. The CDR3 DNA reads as TGTGCCAGCAGTGGCCCGACAGGGGTCGACGAGCAGTACTTC. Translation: CASSGPTGVDEQYF.

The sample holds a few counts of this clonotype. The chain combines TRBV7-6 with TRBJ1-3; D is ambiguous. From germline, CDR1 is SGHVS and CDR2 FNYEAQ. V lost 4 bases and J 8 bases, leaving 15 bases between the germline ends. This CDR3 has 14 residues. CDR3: CASSSPGPLDTIYF. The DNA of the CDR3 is TGTGCCAGCAGCTCCCCCGGGCCCCTCGACACCATATATTTT.

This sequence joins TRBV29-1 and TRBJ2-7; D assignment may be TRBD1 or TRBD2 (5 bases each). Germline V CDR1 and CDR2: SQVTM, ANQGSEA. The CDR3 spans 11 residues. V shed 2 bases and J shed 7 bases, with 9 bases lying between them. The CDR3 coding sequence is TGCAGCGTTGAAAAAGGGGAGGAGCAGTACTTC. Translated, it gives CSVEKGEEQYF.

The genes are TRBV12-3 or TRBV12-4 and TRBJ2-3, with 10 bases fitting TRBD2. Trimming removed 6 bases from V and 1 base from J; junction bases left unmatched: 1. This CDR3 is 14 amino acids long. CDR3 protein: CASRGTSGTDTQYF. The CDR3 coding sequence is TGTGCCAGCAGGGGGACTAGCGGCACAGATACGCAGTATTTT.

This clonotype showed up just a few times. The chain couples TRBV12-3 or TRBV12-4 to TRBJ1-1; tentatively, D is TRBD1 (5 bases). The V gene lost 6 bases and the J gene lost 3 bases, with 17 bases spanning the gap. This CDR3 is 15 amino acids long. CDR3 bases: TGTGCCAGCAGGCCTACAGGTCGGGATTACACTGAAGCTTTCTTT. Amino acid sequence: CASRPTGRDYTEAFF.

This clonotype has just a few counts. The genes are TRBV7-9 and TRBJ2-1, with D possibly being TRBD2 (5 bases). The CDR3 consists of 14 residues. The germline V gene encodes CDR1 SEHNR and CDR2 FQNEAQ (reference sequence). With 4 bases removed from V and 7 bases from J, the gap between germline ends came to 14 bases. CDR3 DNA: TGTGCCAGCAGCTCGCCCCGGCGGGCTAATGAGCAGTTCTTC. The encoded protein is CASSSPRRANEQFF.

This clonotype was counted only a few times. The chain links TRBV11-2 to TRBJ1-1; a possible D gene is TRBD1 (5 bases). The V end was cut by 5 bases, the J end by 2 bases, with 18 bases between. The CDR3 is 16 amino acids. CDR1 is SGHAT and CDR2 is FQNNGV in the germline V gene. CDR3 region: CASSPRLDRDNTEAFF. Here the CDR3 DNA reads TGTGCCAGCAGCCCCCGGTTAGACAGAGATAACACTGAAGCTTTCTTT.